The rows below give T cell receptor beta chains drawn from one sample of a study of cytomegalovirus exposure and HLA in healthy donors. Generated by immunoSEQ multiplex PCR, the TCRdb table keeps only in-frame clones and is missing some. The data contain some 150,000 clones, 82% of them seen just once; the ten biggest clones take up around 8.1%. Sequencing was carried out using PBMCs. These receptors all stem from a woman in her 50s in good health and CMV-seropositive. Each CDR3 is given with its conserved first and last residue. The D gene is left open where the match is weak. Part of the rows lack a size; the others show once, few, many or a class for expanded clones.

V	length	D	size	J	CDR3	DNA
TRBV30	13	TRBD1	.	TRBJ1-6	CALRDSYNSPLHF	TGTGCCCTCCGGGACAGCTATAATTCACCCCTCCACTTT
TRBV28	14	TRBD1	.	TRBJ2-1	CASSQDREINEQFF	TGTGCCAGCAGTCAGGACAGGGAGATCAATGAGCAGTTCTTC
TRBV9	13	.	few	TRBJ1-6	CASSITGYSPLHF	TGTGCCAGCAGCATAACAGGTTATTCACCCCTCCACTTT
TRBV27	12	.	.	TRBJ1-1	CASSSQGSEAFF	TGTGCCAGCAGCAGCCAGGGCTCCGAAGCTTTCTTT
TRBV5-6	15	TRBD1	.	TRBJ1-2	CASSLVPTGNYGYTF	TGTGCCAGCAGCTTGGTCCCGACAGGGAACTATGGCTACACCTTC
TRBV5-1	14	.	.	TRBJ2-7	CASSLLTSFHEQYF	TGCGCCAGCAGCCTTCTTACTAGCTTCCACGAGCAGTACTTC
TRBV19	15	.	.	TRBJ1-2	CASTVGVSGAYGYTF	TGTGCCAGTACCGTCGGCGTTTCAGGGGCCTATGGCTACACCTTC
TRBV28	13	TRBD2	few	TRBJ2-7	CASSRSGRNEQYF	TGTGCCAGCAGCCGTAGCGGGAGAAACGAGCAGTACTTC
TRBV6-1	14	TRBD1	.	TRBJ1-2	CASLYRGGAGGYTF	TGTGCCAGCCTTTACAGGGGAGGCGCTGGTGGCTACACCTTC
TRBV7-9	15	.	.	TRBJ1-1	CASSFGWSGRGQAFF	TGTGCCAGCAGCTTCGGATGGTCAGGGAGGGGCCAAGCTTTCTTT
TRBV7-2	14	.	.	TRBJ1-2	CASSPWAHNHGYTF	TGTGCCAGCAGCCCGTGGGCCCATAACCATGGCTACACCTTC
TRBV5-4	15	TRBD1	.	TRBJ2-7	CASSWAGTGAYEQYF	TGTGCCAGCAGCTGGGCCGGGACAGGAGCCTACGAGCAGTACTTC
TRBV4-3	15	TRBD1	once	TRBJ1-2	CASSQPGQSFYGYTF	TGCGCCAGCAGCCAACCGGGACAGTCCTTTTATGGCTACACCTTC
TRBV7-9	15	.	.	TRBJ2-1	CASSPASVSYNEQFF	TGTGCCAGCAGCCCCGCTAGCGTATCCTACAATGAGCAGTTCTTC
TRBV5-4	15	TRBD1	few	TRBJ2-1	CASSLTGVRNNEQFF	TGTGCCAGCAGCTTGACAGGGGTTAGGAACAATGAGCAGTTCTTC
TRBV2	17	.	.	TRBJ1-2	CASSEGFSGPYFYGYTF	TGTGCCAGCAGTGAGGGGTTTTCAGGGCCGTACTTTTATGGCTACACCTTC
TRBV7-2	16	TRBD2	.	TRBJ2-4	CASSLTSGGSKNIQYF	TGTGCCAGCAGCTTGACTAGCGGGGGGAGCAAAAACATTCAGTACTTC
TRBV13	17	TRBD1	.	TRBJ2-2	CASSSLLTGTNTGELFF	TGTGCCAGCAGCTCCCTCTTGACAGGGACGAACACCGGGGAGCTGTTTTTT
TRBV15	16	TRBD2	once	TRBJ2-1	CATSYSGGTLYNEQFF	TGTGCCACCAGTTATAGCGGGGGGACCCTTTACAATGAGCAGTTCTTC
TRBV7-3	14	.	.	TRBJ2-3	CASSLRAGGDTQYF	TGTGCCAGCAGCTTAAGGGCAGGGGGGGATACGCAGTATTTT
TRBV7-6	15	TRBD2	.	TRBJ2-7	CASSFRLAREDEQYF	TGTGCCAGCAGCTTCCGACTAGCTAGGGAAGACGAGCAGTACTTC
TRBV28	15	TRBD2	.	TRBJ2-1	CASSFGGRVYNEQFF	TGTGCCAGCAGTTTCGGCGGGAGGGTCTACAATGAGCAGTTCTTC
TRBV28	16	TRBD2	.	TRBJ2-2	CASSSLAAEPTGELFF	TGTGCCAGCAGTTCGCTAGCGGCGGAACCTACCGGGGAGCTGTTTTTT
TRBV2	13	.	.	TRBJ1-2	CASNVRVNYGYTF	TGTGCCAGCAACGTCAGGGTGAACTATGGCTACACCTTC
TRBV7-9	14	TRBD2	.	TRBJ2-7	CASSFAGRGYEQYF	TGTGCCAGCAGCTTTGCCGGGAGGGGGTACGAGCAGTACTTC
TRBV11-3	16	TRBD2	.	TRBJ2-1	CASSRGLAGGYNEQFF	TGTGCCAGCAGCCGTGGGCTAGCGGGGGGATACAATGAGCAGTTCTTC
TRBV6-5	15	TRBD2	.	TRBJ2-2	CASRPLAGVFGELFF	TGTGCCAGCAGACCACTAGCGGGAGTTTTCGGGGAGCTGTTTTTT
TRBV5-1	14	.	once	TRBJ1-4	CASSLQGTNEKLFF	TGCGCCAGCAGCCTACAGGGAACTAATGAAAAACTGTTTTTT
TRBV27	15	.	.	TRBJ2-5	CASSSDWALQETQYF	TGTGCCAGCAGTTCGGACTGGGCCCTCCAAGAGACCCAGTACTTC
TRBV6-5	15	.	.	TRBJ1-2	CASSLGGADNYGYTF	TGTGCCAGCAGCCTAGGGGGGGCCGATAACTATGGCTACACCTTC
TRBV6-1	15	TRBD2	.	TRBJ2-1	CASIPGTSSYNEQFF	TGTGCCAGCATCCCCGGGACTAGCAGCTACAATGAGCAGTTCTTC
TRBV4-2	17	.	.	TRBJ1-3	CASSQDLVQGSGNTIYF	TGTGCCAGCAGCCAAGATCTAGTGCAGGGCTCTGGAAACACCATATATTTT
TRBV4-3	15	.	.	TRBJ1-2	CASSQHSMRDYGYTF	TGCGCCAGCAGCCAACATTCGATGCGAGACTATGGCTACACCTTC
TRBV2	17	.	.	TRBJ2-5	CASSDVRTQTGKETQYF	TGTGCCAGCAGTGACGTAAGGACACAAACAGGAAAAGAGACCCAGTACTTC
TRBV5-8	15	TRBD1	.	TRBJ1-5	CASSQGVVSNQPQHF	TGTGCCAGCAGCCAGGGGGTTGTTAGCAATCAGCCCCAGCATTTT
TRBV6-1	15	TRBD1	.	TRBJ1-5	CASSPGTGADQPQHF	TGTGCCAGCAGTCCCGGGACAGGGGCCGATCAGCCCCAGCATTTT
TRBV5-1	13	.	.	TRBJ1-2	CASSTEQGIGYTF	TGCGCCAGCAGCACCGAACAGGGAATAGGCTACACCTTC
TRBV4-1	16	TRBD2	.	TRBJ2-3	CASSRSTSGSADTQYF	TGCGCCAGCAGCCGATCGACTAGCGGGAGCGCAGATACGCAGTATTTT
TRBV19	13	.	.	TRBJ1-3	CASSLDFGNTIYF	TGTGCCAGTAGTTTGGACTTTGGAAACACCATATATTTT
TRBV7-6	15	.	.	TRBJ2-2	CASSLARGDTGELFF	TGCGCCAGCAGCTTAGCCAGGGGAGACACCGGGGAGCTGTTTTTT
TRBV5-1	15	TRBD2	.	TRBJ2-1	CASSFQRGGDNEQFF	TGCGCCAGCAGCTTCCAGCGGGGGGGCGACAATGAGCAGTTCTTC
TRBV5-1	13	TRBD2	.	TRBJ2-3	CASNRGGPDTQYF	TGCGCCAGCAACCGCGGGGGGCCAGATACGCAGTATTTT
TRBV6-6	14	.	.	TRBJ2-1	CASSAAASYNEQFF	TGTGCCAGCAGTGCCGCGGCTTCCTACAATGAGCAGTTCTTC
TRBV29-1	12	.	.	TRBJ2-5	CSVIGIQETQYF	TGCAGCGTTATCGGGATACAAGAGACCCAGTACTTC
TRBV6-6	14	.	once	TRBJ1-5	CASSYPGGDQPQHF	TGTGCCAGCAGTTACCCCGGGGGAGATCAGCCCCAGCATTTT
TRBV5-5	15	.	.	TRBJ2-7	CASSLDSQGGIEQYF	TGTGCCAGCAGCTTGGATTCACAGGGTGGCATCGAGCAGTACTTC
TRBV27	15	.	.	TRBJ2-3	CASSFNPRGTDTQYF	TGTGCCAGCAGTTTCAACCCGAGAGGCACAGATACGCAGTATTTT
TRBV28	13	.	.	TRBJ1-5	CASWKKGDQPQHF	TGTGCCAGCTGGAAAAAGGGGGATCAGCCCCAGCATTTT
TRBV10-3	16	TRBD2	.	TRBJ2-1	CAISEFLAGGDNEQFF	TGTGCCATCAGTGAGTTTCTAGCGGGAGGGGACAATGAGCAGTTCTTC
TRBV6-1	13	.	.	TRBJ2-5	CASSAQGIETQYF	TGTGCCAGCAGTGCACAGGGAATTGAGACCCAGTACTTC
TRBV7-7	15	TRBD2	once	TRBJ2-1	CASSFGLAGLNEQFF	TGTGCTAGCAGCTTCGGACTAGCGGGCCTCAATGAGCAGTTCTTC
TRBV6-1	15	.	.	TRBJ1-1	CASSEAQVANTEAFF	TGTGCCAGCAGTGAAGCCCAAGTGGCTAACACTGAAGCTTTCTTT
TRBV5-1	15	TRBD1	.	TRBJ1-1	CASSIGTGADTEAFF	TGCGCCAGCAGCATAGGGACAGGGGCGGACACTGAAGCTTTCTTT